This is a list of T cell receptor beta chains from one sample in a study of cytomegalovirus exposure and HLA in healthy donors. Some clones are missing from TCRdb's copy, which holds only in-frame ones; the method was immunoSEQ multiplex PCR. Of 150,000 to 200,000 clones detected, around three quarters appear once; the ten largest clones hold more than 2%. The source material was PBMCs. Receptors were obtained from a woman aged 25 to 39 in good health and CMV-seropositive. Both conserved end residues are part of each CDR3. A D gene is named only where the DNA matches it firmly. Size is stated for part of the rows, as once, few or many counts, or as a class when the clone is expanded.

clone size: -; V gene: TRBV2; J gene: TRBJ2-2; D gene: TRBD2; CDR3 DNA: TGTGCCAGCAGTGAGATCGCGGGGGCGAACACCGGGGAGCTGTTTTTT; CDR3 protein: CASSEIAGANTGELFF
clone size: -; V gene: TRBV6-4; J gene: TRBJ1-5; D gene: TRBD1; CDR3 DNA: TGTGCCAGCAGTGAGGGGACAGGGAATCAGCCCCAGCATTTT; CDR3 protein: CASSEGTGNQPQHF
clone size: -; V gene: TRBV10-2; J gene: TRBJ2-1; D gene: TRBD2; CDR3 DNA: TGCGCCAGCAGTTTTAGGCCTGCGGCTAGCGGGTACAATGAGCAGTTCTTC; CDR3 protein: CASSFRPAASGYNEQFF
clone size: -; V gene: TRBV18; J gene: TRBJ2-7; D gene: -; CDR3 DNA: TGTGCCAGCTCACCACAGTCCGGGGTCCGGGACGAGCAGTACTTC; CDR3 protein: CASSPQSGVRDEQYF
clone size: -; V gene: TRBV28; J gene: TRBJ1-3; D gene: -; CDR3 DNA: TGTGCCAGCAGCGCGGGTGGGGGCTCATGGGGAAACACCATATATTTT; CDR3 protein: CASSAGGGSWGNTIYF
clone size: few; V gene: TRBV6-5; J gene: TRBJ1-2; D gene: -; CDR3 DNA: TGTGCCAGCAGTTACTTATCCCAGGGGTTCTATGGCTACACCTTC; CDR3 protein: CASSYLSQGFYGYTF
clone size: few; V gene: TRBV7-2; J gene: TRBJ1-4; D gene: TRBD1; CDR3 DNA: TGTGCCAGCAGCTCAACAGGGGGAGGCGAAAAACTGTTTTTT; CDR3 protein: CASSSTGGGEKLFF
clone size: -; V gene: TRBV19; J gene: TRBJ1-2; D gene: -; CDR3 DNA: TGTGCCAGTAGTATAGATCCCCGGGTGCATGGCTACACCTTC; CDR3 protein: CASSIDPRVHGYTF
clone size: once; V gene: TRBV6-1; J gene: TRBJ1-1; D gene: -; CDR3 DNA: TGTGCCAGCAGTGAACCCAGCACTGAAGCTTTCTTT; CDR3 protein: CASSEPSTEAFF
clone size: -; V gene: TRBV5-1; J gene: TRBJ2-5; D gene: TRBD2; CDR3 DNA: TGCGCCAGCAGCGCCGGGACTAGCGGTTTTGGGGAGACCCAGTACTTC; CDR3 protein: CASSAGTSGFGETQYF
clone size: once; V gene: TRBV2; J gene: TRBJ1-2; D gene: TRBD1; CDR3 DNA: TGTGCCAGCACTCCGGACAGGGGGCGACTCGGCTATGGCTACACCTTC; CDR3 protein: CASTPDRGRLGYGYTF
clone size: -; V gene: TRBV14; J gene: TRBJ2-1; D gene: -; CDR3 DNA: TGTGCCAGCAGCCAAGATTGGCATAGACAGTACAATGAGCAGTTCTTC; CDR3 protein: CASSQDWHRQYNEQFF
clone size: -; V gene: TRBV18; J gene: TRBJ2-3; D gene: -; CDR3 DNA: TGTGCCAGCTCACCATTACACACAGGGTCCGATACGCAGTATTTT; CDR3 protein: CASSPLHTGSDTQYF
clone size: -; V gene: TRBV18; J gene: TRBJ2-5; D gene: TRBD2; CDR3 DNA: TGTGCCAGCTCACCCCGTGCGCTAGCGGAAGAGACCCAGTACTTC; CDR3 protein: CASSPRALAEETQYF
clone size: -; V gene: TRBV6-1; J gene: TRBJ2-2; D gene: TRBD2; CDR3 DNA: TGTGCCAGCAGTGTCGCGCGGGAGTGGATCACCGGGGAGCTGTTTTTT; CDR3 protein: CASSVAREWITGELFF
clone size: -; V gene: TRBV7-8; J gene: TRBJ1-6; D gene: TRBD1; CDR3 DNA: TGTGCCAGCAGCTCAATCGACAGGGATCATTCACCCCTCCACTTT; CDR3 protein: CASSSIDRDHSPLHF
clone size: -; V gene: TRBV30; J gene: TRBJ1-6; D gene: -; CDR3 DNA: TGTGCCTGGAGTATAAAAGCCCCGAAAGGGAGCGGCCACTTT; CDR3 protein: CAWSIKAPKGSGHF
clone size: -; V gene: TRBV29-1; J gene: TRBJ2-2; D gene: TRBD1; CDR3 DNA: TGCAGCGTTGAAAGGGACAGGGGAACCGGGGAGCTGTTTTTT; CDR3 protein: CSVERDRGTGELFF
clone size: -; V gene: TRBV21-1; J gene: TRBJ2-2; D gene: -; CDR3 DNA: TGTGCCAGCAGCAACCACAGGGGGCATGTCGGGGAGCTGTTTTTT; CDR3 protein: CASSNHRGHVGELFF
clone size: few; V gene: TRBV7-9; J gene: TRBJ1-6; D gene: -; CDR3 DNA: TGTGCCAGCAGCTGGGCCGTCCCGGCTAATAATTCACCCCTCCACTTT; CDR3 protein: CASSWAVPANNSPLHF
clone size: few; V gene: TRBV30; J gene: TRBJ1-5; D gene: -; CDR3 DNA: TGTGCCTGGAGTGCCGGGCAGGGGATTTGGCAGCCCCAGCATTTT; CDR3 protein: CAWSAGQGIWQPQHF
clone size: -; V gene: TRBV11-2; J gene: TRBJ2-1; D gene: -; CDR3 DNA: TGTGCCAGCAGCCCCGCAGGGTTAGAGAATGAGCAGTTCTTC; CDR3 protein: CASSPAGLENEQFF
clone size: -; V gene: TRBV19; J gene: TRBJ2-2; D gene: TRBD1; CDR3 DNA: TGTGCCAGTAGTGCCTCAAGACAGGGTACCGGGGAGCTGTTTTTT; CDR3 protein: CASSASRQGTGELFF
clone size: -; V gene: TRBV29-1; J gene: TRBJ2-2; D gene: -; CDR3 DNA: TGCAGCGTTGATGGGGGCGGCACCGGGGAGCTGTTTTTT; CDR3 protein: CSVDGGGTGELFF
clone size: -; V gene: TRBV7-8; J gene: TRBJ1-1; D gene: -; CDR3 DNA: TGTGCCAGCAGCCACGACAGGTTCGGAGGTGAAGCTTTCTTT; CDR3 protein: CASSHDRFGGEAFF
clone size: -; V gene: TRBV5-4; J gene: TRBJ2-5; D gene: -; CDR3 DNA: TGTGCCAGCAGCCCGCAGGGGAAAGAGACCCAGTACTTC; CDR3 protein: CASSPQGKETQYF
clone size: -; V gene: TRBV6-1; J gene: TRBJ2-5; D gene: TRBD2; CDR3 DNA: TGTGCCAGCAGTGCCCGAGCTAGCGGAGCGTACCAAGAGACCCAGTACTTC; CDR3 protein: CASSARASGAYQETQYF
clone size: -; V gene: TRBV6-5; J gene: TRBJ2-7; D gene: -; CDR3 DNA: TGTGCCAGCAGTTCCCAGGGGGGCTACGAGCAGTACTTC; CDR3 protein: CASSSQGGYEQYF
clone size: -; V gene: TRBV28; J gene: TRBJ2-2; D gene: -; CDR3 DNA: TGTGCCAGCAGTCCCCGTAGGGGTACCGGGGAGCTGTTTTTT; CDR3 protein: CASSPRRGTGELFF
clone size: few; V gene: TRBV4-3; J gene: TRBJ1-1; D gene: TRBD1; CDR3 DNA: TGCGCCAGCAGCCAGGAGACAGGGGTGAACACTGAAGCTTTCTTT; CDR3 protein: CASSQETGVNTEAFF
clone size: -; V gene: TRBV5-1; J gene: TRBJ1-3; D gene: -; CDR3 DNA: TGCGCCAGCAGCTTGGATAGTGGAAACACCATATATTTT; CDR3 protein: CASSLDSGNTIYF
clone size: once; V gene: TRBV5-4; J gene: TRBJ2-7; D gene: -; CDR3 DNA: TGTGCCAGCAGCTTGACGGGGAGCTCCTACGAGCAGTACTTC; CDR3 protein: CASSLTGSSYEQYF
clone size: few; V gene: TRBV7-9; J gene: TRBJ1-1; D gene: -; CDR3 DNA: TGTGCCAGCAGCTACTTATTCAGGGAAAAGGGCACTGAAGCTTTCTTT; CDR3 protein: CASSYLFREKGTEAFF